The rows below give T cell receptor beta chains drawn from one sample of a study of human thymus T cells. The data were produced by immunoSEQ multiplex PCR, yet TCRdb's version contains in-frame clones alone and is incomplete. The profile covers tens of thousands of clones, with approximately 95% appearing a single time and about 0.03% taken by the ten largest. Sequencing input: thymus tissue. These receptors all come from a girl under three years old with a congenital heart defect but otherwise immunologically healthy. The CDR3 runs from the conserved cysteine through the conserved F or W. Each record gives: clone size, V gene, CDR3 length, J gene, D gene, CDR3 DNA, CDR3 protein. D genes are given only for firm matches. Size is stated for part of the rows, as once, few or many counts, or as a class when the clone is expanded.

clone size: .
V gene: TRBV27
CDR3 length: 17
J gene: TRBJ2-7
D gene: TRBD2
CDR3 DNA: TGTGCCAGCAGTTTGATTGCCTCGCTAGCGGGAAGCGGCGAGCAGTACTTT
CDR3 protein: CASSLIASLAGSGEQYF

clone size: once
V gene: TRBV10-3
CDR3 length: 17
J gene: TRBJ2-7
D gene: .
CDR3 DNA: TGTGCCATCGCCCCTTTTATCGACAGGCGGGTCGGGAACGAGCAGTACTTC
CDR3 protein: CAIAPFIDRRVGNEQYF

clone size: .
V gene: TRBV28
CDR3 length: 16
J gene: TRBJ2-7
D gene: .
CDR3 DNA: TGTGCCAGCAGTTACCCGAGGGACGGACTCTCCTACGAGCAGTACTTC
CDR3 protein: CASSYPRDGLSYEQYF

clone size: .
V gene: TRBV14
CDR3 length: 20
J gene: TRBJ2-3
D gene: TRBD2
CDR3 DNA: TGTGCCAGCAGCCGAGGGACCGGGACTAGCGGGAGAGGGGGCACAGATACGCAGTATTTT
CDR3 protein: CASSRGTGTSGRGGTDTQYF

clone size: .
V gene: TRBV5-6
CDR3 length: 16
J gene: TRBJ2-5
D gene: .
CDR3 DNA: TGTGCCAGCAGCCCCCCCGGAACAGGGCTCCAAGAGACCCAGTACTTC
CDR3 protein: CASSPPGTGLQETQYF

clone size: .
V gene: TRBV28
CDR3 length: 11
J gene: TRBJ2-7
D gene: .
CDR3 DNA: TGTGCCAGCAGTTTAGGCTACGAGCAGTACTTC
CDR3 protein: CASSLGYEQYF

clone size: .
V gene: TRBV19
CDR3 length: 17
J gene: TRBJ1-5
D gene: .
CDR3 DNA: TGTGCCAGCGGAAGGGGAAATGGGGGTTATAGCAATCAGCCCCAGCATTTT
CDR3 protein: CASGRGNGGYSNQPQHF

clone size: .
V gene: TRBV5-4
CDR3 length: 15
J gene: TRBJ2-7
D gene: TRBD1
CDR3 DNA: TGTGCCAGCAGTTGGGACAGGTGGACTGGGGACGAGCAGTACTTC
CDR3 protein: CASSWDRWTGDEQYF

clone size: .
V gene: TRBV2
CDR3 length: 17
J gene: TRBJ2-3
D gene: .
CDR3 DNA: TGTGCCAGCGCGTTTCATGAGGGCGGCGAGTGCGCAGATACGCAGTATTTT
CDR3 protein: CASAFHEGGECADTQYF

clone size: .
V gene: TRBV7-3
CDR3 length: 14
J gene: TRBJ1-2
D gene: TRBD1
CDR3 DNA: TGTGCCAGCAGCCCCGCGGCAGGGGGCAATGGCTACACCTTC
CDR3 protein: CASSPAAGGNGYTF

clone size: .
V gene: TRBV5-1
CDR3 length: 12
J gene: TRBJ2-7
D gene: .
CDR3 DNA: TGCGCCAGCAGCTCTCAGCTACACGAGCAGTACTTC
CDR3 protein: CASSSQLHEQYF

clone size: few
V gene: TRBV20-1
CDR3 length: 11
J gene: TRBJ1-1
D gene: .
CDR3 DNA: TGCAGTGCTGCCCAATACACTGAAGCTTTCTTT
CDR3 protein: CSAAQYTEAFF

clone size: .
V gene: TRBV15
CDR3 length: 15
J gene: TRBJ1-1
D gene: .
CDR3 DNA: TGTGCCACCAGCAGAGCGGAAGGAGTGAACACTGAAGCTTTCTTT
CDR3 protein: CATSRAEGVNTEAFF